The 28 T cell receptor beta chains below were found in one sample sequenced in a study of CD8 T cells in Susac syndrome. Random hexamers primed reverse transcription of about 0.45 to 1 ug RNA. TCRdb reprocessed the immunoSEQ multiplex PCR reads via MiXCR and lists one record per CDR3 protein. The top ten hold approximately 0.094% of the sample, which has 150,000 to 200,000 distinct CDR3 sequences, about 93% seen once. Sequences were obtained from CD4+ T cells from PBMCs. These receptors were collected from a human donor with multiple sclerosis.

This rearrangement joins TRBV29-1 to TRBJ1-3, with D possibly being TRBD1 (5 bases). This CDR3 is 12 amino acids long. Germline loops: CDR1 SQVTM, CDR2 ANQGSEA. The CDR3 protein is CGGSTSGNTIYF. DNA for the CDR3: TGCGGGGGGTCCACCTCTGGAAACACCATATATTTT.

The chain recombines TRBV12-3 or TRBV12-4 with TRBJ1-3, with D unclear. V shed 5 bases and J shed 4 bases, with 12 bases lying between them. This CDR3 contains 14 residues. Here the CDR3 DNA reads TGTGCCAGCAGTCGCGGCGCTCGGGGAAACACCATATATTTT. Translating gives CASSRGARGNTIYF.

The rearrangement uses TRBV20-1 and TRBJ2-3; 10 bases map to TRBD2. The CDR3 covers 16 residues. J lost 4 bases, V lost 5 bases, and 12 bases had no gene match. Germline-derived CDR1 and CDR2 are DFQATT and SNEGSKA (reference sequence). The CDR3 loop reads CSALKPTSGSPDTQYF. The CDR3 DNA reads TGCAGTGCTTTAAAGCCGACTAGCGGGTCGCCAGATACGCAGTATTTT.

The J gene is TRBJ2-2, the V gene TRBV5-4; TRBD2 matches at 11 bases. CDR1 and CDR2 from the germline V gene are SGHNT and YYREEE (reference sequence). The CDR3 is 16 amino acids. Germline trimming cut 1 base from V and 6 bases from J; bases unmatched to any gene: 5. The CDR3 region has the DNA TGTGCCAGCAGCTTGAAACTAGCGGGAGTGGCCGGGGAGCTGTTTTTT. This translates into CASSLKLAGVAGELFF.

There are a few counts of this clonotype. This chain uses TRBV11-2 with TRBJ2-5; a possible D gene is TRBD2 (6 bases). The V and J ends lost 5 bases and 1 base respectively, with 8 bases between them. This CDR3 region has 13 residues. Germline V gene sequence: CDR1 SGHAT, CDR2 FQNNGV. The CDR3: CASSRDFQETQYF. CDR3 nucleotides: TGTGCCAGCAGCCGGGACTTCCAAGAGACCCAGTACTTC.

The CDR3 coding sequence is TGCAGTGCTAGGGCGACATGGGATACCTACGAGCAGTACTTC. Residues: CSARATWDTYEQYF. The chain employs TRBV20-1 and TRBJ2-7, with D uncertain. Trimming took off 3 bases at V and 2 bases at J, with 14 bases between the two ends. The CDR3 contains 14 residues. Germline V gives CDR1 DFQATT, CDR2 SNEGSKA (reference sequence).

The chain combines TRBV28 with TRBJ2-1; the D gene could be TRBD1 or TRBD2 (6 bases each). The CDR3 loop spans 13 amino acids. The V and J ends lost 7 bases and 6 bases respectively, with 13 bases between them. CDR1 is MDHEN and CDR2 is SYDVKM in the germline V gene. This CDR3 reads CASTEGGRNEQFF. CDR3 in DNA: TGTGCCAGCACCGAGGGGGGACGCAATGAGCAGTTCTTC. Looking up the rest from reference TRBV28 and TRBJ2-1 gives the full variable domain: DVKVTQSSRYLVKRTGEKVFLECVQDMDHENMFWYRQDPGLGLRLIYFSYDVKMKEKGDIPEGYSVSREKKERFSLILESASTNQTSMYLCASTEGGRNEQFFGPGTRLTVL.

The rearrangement joins TRBV30 to TRBJ2-6; 9 bases fit TRBD1. Looked up from germline, CDR1 is GTSNPN and CDR2 is SVGIG (reference sequence). The trim removed 4 bases at V and 4 bases at J, leaving 8 bases unmatched. CDR3 length: 16 residues. The CDR3 is CAWKGTGYIGANVLTF. Written as DNA, the CDR3 is TGTGCCTGGAAGGGGACAGGGTATATCGGGGCCAACGTCCTGACTTTC.

The rearrangement uses TRBV29-1 and TRBJ1-5; the D gene is possibly TRBD1 (6 bases). V was trimmed by 6 bases and J by 2 bases, leaving 11 bases between them. CDR1 is SQVTM, CDR2 ANQGSEA, per germline. The CDR3 sequence is 13 residues long. The CDR3 region has the DNA TGCAGCGTCCAGACAGGCCGCAATCAGCCCCAGCATTTT. Its translation is CSVQTGRNQPQHF.

The chain is built from TRBV20-1 and TRBJ2-3; D uncertain. This CDR3 region has 10 residues. Trimming took off 4 bases at V and 6 bases at J, with 5 bases between the two ends. Germline V gives CDR1 DFQATT, CDR2 SNEGSKA (reference sequence). Here the CDR3 reads CSATRDTQYF. The CDR3 DNA follows: TGCAGTGCTACTAGGGATACGCAGTATTTT.

The chain links TRBV5-4 to TRBJ1-2; D gene unclear. The CDR3 contains 14 residues. The germline V and J ends were trimmed by 4 bases and 2 bases, with 12 bases remaining between them. Germline CDR1 is SGHNT and CDR2 is YYREEE (reference sequence). CDR3 sequence: CASSLSVTNYGYTF. In nucleotides, the CDR3 is TGTGCCAGCAGCCTGTCGGTGACGAACTATGGCTACACCTTC.

This rearrangement joins TRBV5-1 to TRBJ2-5; 10 positions agree with TRBD2. V shed 0 bases and J 4 bases; nucleotides not matched to a gene: 6. Per the germline V gene, CDR1 is SGHRS and CDR2 is YFSETQ. The CDR3 runs to 16 residues. The CDR3 region has the DNA TGCGCCAGCAGCTTGGCTAGAGCGGGAGGGAGAGAGACCCAGTACTTC. Encoded protein: CASSLARAGGRETQYF.

The rearrangement links TRBV30 to TRBJ1-2; TRBD1 matches at 10 bases. V shed 4 bases and J 3 bases; nucleotides not matched to a gene: 5. CDR1 is GTSNPN and CDR2 is SVGIG in the germline V gene (reference sequence). CDR3 length: 14 residues. The CDR3 DNA is TGTGCCTGGACCCGACAGGGGGCTTACTATGGCTACACCTTC. This codes for CAWTRQGAYYGYTF.

The chain has TRBV19 and TRBJ1-2, with TRBD1 matching 7 bases. The CDR3 sequence is 12 residues long. Germline loops: CDR1 LNHDA, CDR2 SQIVND (reference sequence). V was clipped by 5 bases and J by 3 bases; unmatched bases: 0. The CDR3: CASSDRDYGYTF. Written as DNA, the CDR3 is TGTGCCAGTAGTGACAGGGACTATGGCTACACCTTC.

This sequence joins TRBV9 and TRBJ2-2, with a possible D match to TRBD1 (6 bases). V lost 8 bases and J 6 bases, leaving 23 bases between the germline ends. The V gene's germline CDR1 is SGDLS and CDR2 YYNGEE. CDR3 length: 16 residues. The CDR3 DNA sequence: TGTGCCAGTCAGGAGGTGGCAGGGGCATGGTCCGGGGAGCTGTTTTTT. It codes for CASQEVAGAWSGELFF.

The chain is built from TRBV7-3 and TRBJ2-3, with 16 bases identical to TRBD2. Trimming removed 6 bases from V and 7 bases from J; junction bases left unmatched: 4. The CDR3 contains 15 residues. Germline CDR1 reads SGHTA; CDR2 reads FQGTGA. The CDR3 DNA is TGTGCCAGCAGTACGGGACTAGCGGGGGGGCATACGCAGTATTTT. Its protein is CASSTGLAGGHTQYF.

V usage is TRBV27 and J usage is TRBJ2-3; TRBD2 matches at 14 bases. Germline CDR1 and CDR2: MNHEY and SMNVEV (reference sequence). The CDR3 spans 15 residues. Trimming at V came to 5 bases and at J to 9 bases, leaving 7 bases not matched to a gene. The CDR3 bases are TGTGCCAGCAGTCCTGGGACTAGCGGGGGTCGAACGCAGTATTTT. Translated: CASSPGTSGGRTQYF.

The chain recombines TRBV25-1 with TRBJ1-2; D may be TRBD1 (5 bases). Germline V lookup: CDR1 MGHDK, CDR2 SYGVNS. CDR3 length equals 12 residues. Trimming stripped 6 bases from V and 3 bases from J, with 8 bases between. The chain's CDR3 is CASSRVDYGYTF. CDR3 sequence (DNA): TGTGCCAGCAGCAGGGTGGACTATGGCTACACCTTC.

The chain couples TRBV10-3 to TRBJ1-4, with 8 bases that match TRBD1. V trimming: 3 bases; J trimming: 8 bases; junction bases outside the gene matches: 5. This CDR3 contains 14 residues. Germline CDR1 and CDR2: ENHRY and SYGVKD. This chain's CDR3 is CAISDDRGGEKLFF. DNA for the CDR3: TGTGCCATCAGTGATGACAGGGGCGGCGAAAAACTGTTTTTT.

V usage is TRBV4-1 and J usage is TRBJ1-5; D not resolved. V was cut by 4 bases and J by 6 bases, with 16 bases left in between. CDR1 and CDR2 from the germline V gene are MGHRA and YSYEKL. The CDR3 totals 15 residues. The CDR3 sequence: CASSPWTGRSQPQHF. DNA of the CDR3: TGCGCCAGCAGCCCCTGGACGGGCAGGAGTCAGCCCCAGCATTTT.

This chain connects TRBV6-6 to TRBJ1-2; maybe TRBD1 (5 bases). The CDR3 loop spans 12 amino acids. Germline V gene lookup returns CDR1 MNHNY and CDR2 SVGAGI (reference sequence). V was pared by 7 bases and J by 8 bases, with 14 bases between. CDR3 amino acids: CASMTGVEGYTF. In nucleotides, the CDR3 is TGTGCCAGCATGACGGGGGTGGAAGGCTACACCTTC.

V gene TRBV6-5 combines with J gene TRBJ2-7; 8 nucleotides agree with TRBD2. Germline CDR1 is MNHEY and CDR2 is SVGAGI. CDR3 size: 15 residues. The V segment lost 6 bases and the J segment 3 bases; nucleotides outside the gene matches: 10. In DNA, the CDR3 is TGTGCCAGCAGCTCACTGGGGACTAGGTTCTACGAGCAGTACTTC. Translating it yields CASSSLGTRFYEQYF.

The sample holds one count of this clonotype. The chain is built from TRBV11-2 and TRBJ1-2; 7 bases line up with TRBD1. Trimming took 6 bases from V and 6 from J; bases not matched to a gene: 7. The CDR3 length is 13 residues. Germline-derived CDR1 and CDR2 are SGHAT and FQNNGV. The CDR3 DNA reads as TGTGCCAGCAGGTCCTATCAGGGGGATGGCTACACCTTC. Translating it yields CASRSYQGDGYTF.

The V and J genes are TRBV6-1 and TRBJ2-3; TRBD2 aligns across 10 bases. There are 18 residues in the CDR3. Germline values: CDR1 MNHNS, CDR2 SASEGT. V gave up 2 bases and J gave up 8 bases; unmatched junction bases: 16. DNA for the CDR3: TGTGCCAGCAGTGAAAAGATAAGACTAGCGGGTCGTGGAGGTACGCAGTATTTT. This translates into CASSEKIRLAGRGGTQYF.

In DNA form, the CDR3 reads TGTGCCTGGAAAGATCAGGACCTAGGGCATTCACCCCTCCACTTT. This encodes CAWKDQDLGHSPLHF. This sequence joins TRBV30 and TRBJ1-6; D is unresolved. CDR1 GTSNPN and CDR2 SVGIG come from the germline V gene (reference sequence). V was trimmed by 4 bases and J by 8 bases, leaving 18 bases between them. The length of the CDR3 is 15 residues. The full variable domain, with the rest looked up from reference TRBV30 and TRBJ1-6, is SQTIHQWPATLVQPVGSPLSLECTVEGTSNPNLYWYRQAAGRGLQLLFYSVGIGQISSEVPQNLSASRPQDRQFILSSKKLLLSDSGFYLCAWKDQDLGHSPLHFGNGTRLTVT.

The rearrangement uses TRBV4-2 and TRBJ2-7, with 7 bases identical to TRBD2. Unmatched junction bases numbered 12, after V lost 4 bases and J lost 6 bases. The CDR3 contains 15 residues. Germline CDR1 reads LGHNA; CDR2 reads YNFKEQ. The CDR3 sequence: CASSREPSGVGEQYF. The CDR3 region has the DNA TGTGCCAGCAGCCGAGAGCCCAGCGGGGTTGGCGAGCAGTACTTC.

The chain couples TRBV7-8 to TRBJ2-7; D may be TRBD1 (5 bases). V shed 10 bases and J shed 3 bases, with 16 bases lying between them. This CDR3 region has 13 residues. Looked up from germline, CDR1 is SGHVS and CDR2 is FQNEAQ. The CDR3 loop reads CATSTEASYEQYF. For the CDR3, the DNA is TGTGCCACCTCGACAGAAGCAAGCTACGAGCAGTACTTC.

The rearrangement links TRBV29-1 to TRBJ2-1; 10 bases agree with TRBD2. The junction had 11 bases not matched to a gene; V was cut back by 5 bases and J by 1 base. The length of the CDR3 is 17 residues. Germline V lookup: CDR1 SQVTM, CDR2 ANQGSEA. The CDR3 here is CSVPKTRTSGSYNEQFF. In DNA form, the CDR3 reads TGCAGCGTTCCTAAAACAAGGACTAGCGGTTCCTACAATGAGCAGTTCTTC.